The 3 T cell receptor beta chains below come from one sample, sequenced in a study of blood T cell repertoires in COVID-19. Profiling relied on immunoSEQ multiplex PCR, and the TCRdb table lists in-frame clones only, not all of them. The table includes about 170,000 clones, around 85% detected once. The sample taken for sequencing was peripheral blood. The origin of the receptors is a woman older than 75 with COVID-19, enrolled during active disease.

CDR3 in amino acids: CASSPGQTNQPQHF. The CDR3 coding sequence is TGTGCCAGCAGCCCGGGACAGACCAATCAGCCCCAGCATTTT. The rearrangement joins TRBV5-4 to TRBJ1-5, with 7 nucleotides matching TRBD1. V lost 4 bases to trimming and J lost 3 bases; unmatched junction nucleotides: 4. Germline assignment: CDR1 SGHNT and CDR2 YYREEE (reference sequence). The CDR3 covers 14 residues.

The chain recombines TRBV9 with TRBJ1-3; D is unresolved. The CDR3 contains 16 residues. The V gene lost 0 bases and the J gene lost 0 bases, with 10 bases spanning the gap. The germline gives CDR1 SGDLS, CDR2 YYNGEE. The chain's CDR3 is CASSVGAASSGNTIYF. CDR3 nucleotide sequence: TGTGCCAGCAGCGTAGGGGCAGCCAGCTCTGGAAACACCATATATTTT.

The chain joins TRBV27 to TRBJ2-7, with 9 bases matching TRBD1. The V segment lost 7 bases and the J segment 8 bases; nucleotides outside the gene matches: 6. Germline CDR1 is MNHEY and CDR2 is SMNVEV (reference sequence). The CDR3 has 12 amino acids. The CDR3 nucleotides read TGTGCCAGCAAACAGGGGGCGAAGCAGCAGTACTTC. Amino acid sequence: CASKQGAKQQYF.